This record looks at one T cell receptor beta chain sequence and its context. The clone's antigen remains unknown. No quality values exist for individual bases; no much larger clone is one base distant. This record belongs to a study of beta chain features in type 1 diabetes (dated by TCRdb to between 2018 and 2020). Broadly, across the study: Patients and healthy donors did not differ in mean age, gender distribution, total cell number or subset yield. The study compared the TCRB repertoires of sorted circulating CD4+ T cell subsets in recently diagnosed type 1 diabetes patients with those in matched healthy donors. Across all samples, fewer than 130 million sorted cells were examined, and cell number per subset correlated strongly with RNA yield. Regulatory and stem cell-like memory subsets were isolated from only 8 patients and about 8 healthy donors, whereas naive and central memory subsets came from all 30 or so donors. What the authors observed across the whole study: Because cDNA was sequenced instead of genomic DNA, activated cells with high expression could be over-represented, although the groups did not differ in activation or CD3 levels. Because the HLA sub-analyses included only small numbers of individuals, any influence of HLA type on TCRB rearrangement was left unresolved. Shorter templates might have been favored by PCR, but patient and control samples were amplified and corrected together, so both groups would have been affected equally by any skew. At VDJ recombination sites, patients with type 1 diabetes made fewer insertions and deleted more nucleotides, a pattern implying thymic rearrangement abnormalities. Naive, central memory and regulatory TCRB repertoires appeared more similar among patients than among healthy donors. Type 1 diabetes patients showed a moderate but significant shortening of TCRB CDR3 length in all four CD4+ subsets.

All of the isolated RNA was reverse transcribed with the High Capacity cDNA Reverse Transcription Kit, so expressed TCRB transcripts were sequenced. Naive, central memory and regulatory T cell samples underwent deep immunoSEQ sequencing, averaging around 3.7 million total reads per sample. Sorted cells were lysed in RLT buffer, and RNA was extracted using DNase-treated RNeasy Micro or Mini kits according to cell number. To prevent cross-contamination, every cell subset was processed on its own, while patient and healthy donor samples were processed together. The immunoSEQ multiplex PCR was used to amplify TCRB sequences from cDNA, yielding 87-bp fragments that span the CDR3 region. Sequencing of the amplicons was performed on the Illumina HiSeq platform. The source study handled its data this way. Synthetic template baselines were used to correct PCR bias computationally, reads within Hamming distance 2 were collapsed, and singletons that could not be merged were discarded. By aligning reads against IMGT, V, D and J genes, CDR3 length, and insertions or deletions at six rearrangement sites were assigned. Within each subset, clonotype counts were normalized to sorted cell number, after which true diversity and Gini coefficients were computed with the tcR R package. Repertoire sharing was quantified using the overlap coefficient calculated on TCRB nucleotide sequences. As a proxy for the pre-selection repertoire, out-of-frame TCRB sequences from naive cells were analyzed. TCRdb re-hosts the immuneACCESS table, in-frame sequences only. Its copies lack some clones; in the studies checked, an unresolved V gene accounts for under half of them, and the cause for the rest is not known. The DNA was the basis for D and trimming; V, J and clone size are from that table. The sample table holds about 640,000 clones, of which roughly 12% were seen once. The ten most abundant clones make up about 0.11% of the sample.

Each donor gave one peripheral blood draw, averaging roughly 100 mL, which was collected into heparinised tubes. Using a panel that included CD45RO, CCR7, CD25, CD127, CD95 and CD27, naive, central memory, regulatory and stem cell-like memory CD4+ T cells were sorted on a BD FACSAria II. Every sorted population had a purity above 95%. PBMCs were isolated right away by Lymphoprep density gradient centrifugation and were stained directly, without culture. So that batch effects would be minimized, each experiment stained and sorted samples in pairs, pairing one healthy donor with one patient. V is clipped by 8 bases and J by 3 bases, and the sequence between their germline boundaries is 17 bases long. From cysteine to phenylalanine, the CDR3 is 14 amino acids long. Of the read, only the CDR3 DNA is kept; its 42 bases are in frame from base 1. CDR1 SGHAT and CDR2 FQNNGV are derived from the germline V gene.

This receptor was obtained from a man aged 25 to 40 with type 1 diabetes. The V gene is TRBV11-2 and the J gene is TRBJ2-7; the D segment cannot be called with confidence. Sequencing was performed on naive CD4+ T cells from blood. In the paper's terms, the cell subset or site label means: true naive CD4+ T cells. The base sequence is TGTGCCAGCGGTATCTTAGGTGGATTCTACGAGCAGTACTTC. The encoded protein is CASGILGGFYEQYF.